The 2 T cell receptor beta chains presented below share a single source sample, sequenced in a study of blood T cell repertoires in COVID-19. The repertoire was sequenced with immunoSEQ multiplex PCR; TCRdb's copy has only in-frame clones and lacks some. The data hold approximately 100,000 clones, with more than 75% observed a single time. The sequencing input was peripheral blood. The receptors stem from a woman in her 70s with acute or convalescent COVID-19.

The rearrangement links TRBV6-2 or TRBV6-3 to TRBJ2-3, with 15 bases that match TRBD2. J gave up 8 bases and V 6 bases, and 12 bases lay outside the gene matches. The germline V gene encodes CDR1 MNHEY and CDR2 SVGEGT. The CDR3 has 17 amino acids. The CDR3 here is CASSSGLAGGPMGTQYF. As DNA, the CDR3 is TGTGCCAGCAGCTCCGGACTAGCGGGAGGGCCGATGGGTACGCAGTATTTT.

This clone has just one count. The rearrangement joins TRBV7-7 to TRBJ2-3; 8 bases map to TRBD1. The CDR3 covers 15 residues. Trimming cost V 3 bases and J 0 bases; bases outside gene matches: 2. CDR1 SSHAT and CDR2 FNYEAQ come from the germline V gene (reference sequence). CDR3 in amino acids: CASSLGDRSTDTQYF. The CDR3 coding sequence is TGTGCCAGCAGCTTGGGGGACAGGAGCACAGATACGCAGTATTTT.